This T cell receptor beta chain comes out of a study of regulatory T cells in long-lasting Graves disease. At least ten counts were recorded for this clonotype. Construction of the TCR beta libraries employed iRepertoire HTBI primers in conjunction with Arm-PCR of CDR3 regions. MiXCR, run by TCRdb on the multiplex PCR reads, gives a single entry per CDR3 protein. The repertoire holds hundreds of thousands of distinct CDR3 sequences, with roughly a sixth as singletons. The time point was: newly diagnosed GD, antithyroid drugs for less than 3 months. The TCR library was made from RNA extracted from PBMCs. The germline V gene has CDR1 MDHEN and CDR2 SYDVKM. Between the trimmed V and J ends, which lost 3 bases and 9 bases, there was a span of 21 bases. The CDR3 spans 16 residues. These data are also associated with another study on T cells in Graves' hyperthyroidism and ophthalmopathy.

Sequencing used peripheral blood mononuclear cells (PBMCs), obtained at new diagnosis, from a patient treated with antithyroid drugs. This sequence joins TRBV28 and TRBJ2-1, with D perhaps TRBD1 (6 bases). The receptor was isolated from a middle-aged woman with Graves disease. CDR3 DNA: TGTGCCAGCAGTTTGGGTGGGACACAGGTCAGGGGTGAGCAGTTCTTC. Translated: CASSLGGTQVRGEQFF.